Following are 25 T cell receptor beta chains from one sample sequenced in a study of response to subunit inactivated influenza vaccine. TCRdb re-called the RT-PCR reads through MiXCR, storing one row per CDR3 protein. The table shows hundreds of thousands of distinct CDR3 sequences, with about a tenth occurring only once. The sample consisted of PBMCs from blood, taken 35 to 45 days after vaccination. The source of these receptors is a man in his fifties or sixties who received an inactivated influenza vaccine.

This clonotype was detected a few times. V is TRBV6-5 and J is TRBJ2-7, with D possibly matching TRBD1 (5 bases). Trimming removed 6 bases at V and 11 bases at J, with 17 bases between. Looked up from germline, CDR1 is MNHEY and CDR2 is SVGAGI. The CDR3 runs to 12 residues. The CDR3: CASRLGRTHEYF. CDR3 bases: TGTGCCAGCAGACTCGGACGGACACATGAGTACTTC.

V usage is TRBV5-5 and J usage is TRBJ1-2; weak D call: TRBD1 (6 bases). V lost 4 bases and J lost 7, with 23 bases in between. Germline-derived CDR1 and CDR2 are SGHKS and YYEKEE (reference sequence). The CDR3 length is 16 residues. The CDR3 spells CASSRAGRGQLGGYTF. The CDR3, as DNA: TGTGCCAGCAGCCGGGCTGGCCGGGGACAACTCGGTGGCTACACCTTC.

This clonotype was seen only a few times. This chain joins TRBV4-3 and TRBJ1-1, with 12 bases aligning to TRBD1. Per the germline V gene, CDR1 is LGHNA and CDR2 is YSLEER. The CDR3 spans 17 residues. V lost 4 bases to trimming and J lost 5 bases; unmatched junction nucleotides: 11. For the CDR3, the DNA is TGCGCCAGCAGCCGAAGGGGACAGGGGGCCCGTGGGACTGAAGCTTTCTTT. It codes for CASSRRGQGARGTEAFF.

This sequence joins TRBV20-1 and TRBJ1-1, with D perhaps matching TRBD1 (6 bases). The CDR3 is made up of 13 amino acids. Trimming removed 7 bases at V and 6 bases at J, with 18 bases between. Germline CDR1 reads DFQATT; CDR2 reads SNEGSKA (reference sequence). The CDR3 coding sequence is TGCAGTGTTAGGGGTAGGGGGGCGCCTGAAGCTTTCTTT. Translation gives CSVRGRGAPEAFF.

This clonotype came up many times. V gene TRBV29-1 combines with J gene TRBJ2-7, with D perhaps matching TRBD1 (6 bases). Germline V gene lookup returns CDR1 SQVTM and CDR2 ANQGSEA. The CDR3 runs to 12 residues. The V and J ends lost 6 bases and 2 bases respectively, with 11 bases between them. CDR3 coding DNA: TGCAGCGTCGCGACAGGAACCTACGAGCAGTACTTC. This encodes CSVATGTYEQYF.

A few counts support this clonotype. This chain uses TRBV4-3 with TRBJ2-7; D tentatively fits TRBD1 or TRBD2 (5 bases each). V was shortened by 4 bases and J by 0 bases, with 13 bases between the two germline ends. The CDR3 runs 15 residues. Germline CDR1 is LGHNA and CDR2 is YSLEER. The CDR3 protein is CASSPGRGGSYEQYF. In DNA form, the CDR3 reads TGCGCCAGCAGCCCCGGCCGGGGCGGCTCCTACGAGCAGTACTTC.

This clonotype was counted between two and nine times. CDR3 residues: CASSKRAPAGGPDTQYF. The CDR3 coding sequence is TGTGCCAGCAGCAAACGCGCACCGGCAGGGGGCCCAGATACGCAGTATTTT. The chain joins TRBV21-1 to TRBJ2-3; the table's D gene call, TRBD1, was not cross checked with the DNA. TRBV21-1 constitutes a pseudogene. This CDR3 region has 17 residues.

The chain combines TRBV28 with TRBJ2-7; tentatively, D is TRBD1 (7 bases). The CDR3 has 16 residues. Trimming left V 1 base short and J 6 bases short, with 19 bases between. Per germline, CDR1 MDHEN and CDR2 SYDVKM. In nucleotides, the CDR3 is TGTGCCAGCAGTTTATTGGGGCAGGGGGGATCGGGCGAGCAGTACTTC. Translated, it gives CASSLLGQGGSGEQYF.

The J gene is TRBJ2-7, the V gene TRBV7-9, with a possible D match to TRBD1 (6 bases). Between the trimmed V and J ends, which lost 2 bases and 4 bases, there was a span of 15 bases. The CDR3 loop spans 15 amino acids. CDR1 is SEHNR, CDR2 FQNEAQ, per germline (reference sequence). The CDR3 loop reads CASSLFPRTDYEQYF. CDR3 nucleotide sequence: TGTGCCAGCAGCTTATTTCCACGGACAGATTACGAGCAGTACTTC.

This clonotype was recorded once. The CDR3 DNA follows: TGCAGTGCTAGACCCTTTATGAGGGAGGCTCGCAATGAGCAGTTCTTC. This codes for CSARPFMREARNEQFF. The rearrangement links TRBV20-1 to TRBJ2-1; possible D gene TRBD2, 6 bases. Germline V gives CDR1 DFQATT, CDR2 SNEGSKA (reference sequence). The CDR3 has 16 amino acids. The V end lost 2 bases, the J end lost 6 bases, and 20 bases lay between the germline ends.

The rearrangement uses TRBV10-3 and TRBJ2-2; 8 bases line up with TRBD1. The CDR3 has 15 amino acids. Germline assignment: CDR1 ENHRY and CDR2 SYGVKD. V shed 8 bases, J shed 6 bases, and the junction held 11 bases outside the gene matches. CDR3 coding DNA: TGTGCCATCCGGGGCGACAGGGGAAAGCCCGGGGAGCTGTTTTTT. Protein sequence: CAIRGDRGKPGELFF.

This chain links TRBV7-2 with TRBJ2-7; TRBD2 matches 9 bases. The CDR3 spans 15 residues. V gave up 1 base and J gave up 3 bases; unmatched junction bases: 4. CDR1 and CDR2 from the germline V gene are SGHTA and FQGNSA. The CDR3 loop reads CASSLVASGNYEQYF. The CDR3 region has the DNA TGTGCCAGCAGCTTAGTGGCTAGCGGGAACTACGAGCAGTACTTC. Complete variable domain (other parts from reference TRBV7-2 and TRBJ2-7): GAGVSQSPSNKVTEKGKDVELRCDPISGHTALYWYRQSLGQGLEFLIYFQGNSAPDKSGLPSDRFSAERTGGSVSTLTIQRTQQEDSAVYLCASSLVASGNYEQYFGPGTRLTVT.

This clonotype was seen a few times. The junction and the germline gene differ at one end; a read error may be behind it. The CDR3 region is CASRPAGTYNEQSF. The CDR3 bases are TGTGCCAGCAGACCAGCGGGGACCTACAATGAGCAGTCCTTC. This chain links TRBV12-3 or TRBV12-4 with TRBJ2-1; TRBD2 matches at 7 bases. This CDR3 is built from 14 residues.

This clonotype was detected only a few times. V gene TRBV11-2 combines with J gene TRBJ2-2; D tentatively reads TRBD1 or TRBD2 (5 bases each). The CDR3 consists of 14 residues. Trimming stripped 3 bases from V and 2 bases from J, with 7 bases between. The germline gives CDR1 SGHAT, CDR2 FQNNGV. The DNA for the CDR3 is TGTGCCAGCAGCTTCGGGGCAAACACCGGGGAGCTGTTTTTT. Protein: CASSFGANTGELFF.

The chain combines TRBV20-1 with TRBJ2-1; D remains ambiguous. The CDR3 length is 15 residues. Germline V CDR1 and CDR2: DFQATT, SNEGSKA (reference sequence). V was trimmed by 3 bases and J by 4 bases, leaving 16 bases between them. This CDR3 reads CSASLLGNIYNEQFF. CDR3 DNA: TGCAGTGCTAGTCTTTTGGGCAACATTTACAATGAGCAGTTCTTC.

This clonotype was seen a few times. V and J are TRBV7-3 and TRBJ1-1; TRBD1 is a possible D gene (5 bases). This CDR3 is built from 14 residues. CDR1 is SGHTA, CDR2 FQGTGA, per germline. Trimming left V 5 bases short and J 5 bases short, with 15 bases between. CDR3 sequence reads: CASSQGIGGTEAFF. CDR3 DNA: TGTGCCAGCAGCCAAGGGATTGGGGGGACTGAAGCTTTCTTT.

This clonotype came up a few times. The rearrangement joins TRBV20-1 to TRBJ1-1; perhaps TRBD1 as D (6 bases). CDR1 is DFQATT, CDR2 SNEGSKA, per germline (reference sequence). V was shortened by 0 bases and J by 1 base, with 12 bases between the two germline ends. This CDR3 is 15 amino acids long. CDR3 bases: TGCAGTGCTAGAGATGCCCTCAGGGGGAACACTGAAGCTTTCTTT. Protein product: CSARDALRGNTEAFF.

This clonotype was found a few times. The chain carries TRBV7-2 and TRBJ2-6; D not resolved. Trimming pared 5 bases from V and 4 bases from J, leaving 9 bases between. CDR1 and CDR2 (germline): SGHTA, FQGNSA. The CDR3 is 14 amino acids. The CDR3 is CASSLREGANVLTF. In DNA form, the CDR3 reads TGTGCCAGCAGCCTTAGAGAGGGGGCCAACGTCCTGACTTTC. The complete variable domain, with remaining parts taken from reference TRBV7-2 and TRBJ2-6, reads GAGVSQSPSNKVTEKGKDVELRCDPISGHTALYWYRQSLGQGLEFLIYFQGNSAPDKSGLPSDRFSAERTGGSVSTLTIQRTQQEDSAVYLCASSLREGANVLTFGAGSRLTVL.

The rearrangement joins TRBV7-9 to TRBJ1-1; D gene unclear. Trimming took 1 base from V and 5 from J, leaving 14 bases between them. This CDR3 comprises 15 residues. The germline V gene has CDR1 SEHNR and CDR2 FQNEAQ (reference sequence). The CDR3 region is CASSLERGGATEAFF. The CDR3 region has the DNA TGTGCCAGCAGCTTAGAGCGGGGAGGAGCAACTGAAGCTTTCTTT.

The chain employs TRBV20-1 and TRBJ2-7, with a possible D match to TRBD2 (6 bases). The CDR3 is made up of 13 amino acids. Germline CDR1 is DFQATT and CDR2 is SNEGSKA (reference sequence). V lost 7 bases and J 2 bases, leaving 15 bases between the germline ends. CDR3 protein: CSVPGLLTYEQYF. The DNA of the CDR3 is TGCAGTGTTCCGGGACTCCTTACCTACGAGCAGTACTTC.

This clonotype was counted a few times. This chain joins TRBV29-1 and TRBJ2-5; TRBD2 matches 7 bases. The germline V gene has CDR1 SQVTM and CDR2 ANQGSEA. V was clipped by 5 bases and J by 1 base; unmatched bases: 1. The CDR3 loop spans 12 amino acids. The DNA for the CDR3 is TGCAGCGTTCGACTAGCCCAAGAGACCCAGTACTTC. Protein: CSVRLAQETQYF. Variable domain in full (rest from reference TRBV29-1 and TRBJ2-5): SAVISQKPSRDICQRGTSLTIQCQVDSQVTMMFWYRQQPGQSLTLIATANQGSEATYESGFVIDKFPISRPNLTFSTLTVSNMSPEDSSIYLCSVRLAQETQYFGPGTRLLVL.

The table lists this clonotype with many counts. The chain employs TRBV4-1 and TRBJ1-6, with D tentatively TRBD1 (5 bases). The CDR3 sequence is 14 residues long. Trimming took 1 base from V and 11 from J, leaving 12 bases between them. Germline CDR1 reads MGHRA; CDR2 reads YSYEKL. In DNA form, the CDR3 reads TGCGCCAGCAGCCAAGGGAGGGGATTGGCACCCCTCCACTTT. This sequence encodes CASSQGRGLAPLHF.

This clonotype was observed a handful of times. The chain has TRBV20-1 and TRBJ1-2, with D unresolved. Trimming removed 1 base at V and 0 bases at J, with 12 bases between. CDR1 and CDR2 from the germline V gene are DFQATT and SNEGSKA (reference sequence). CDR3 length: 15 residues. The CDR3 sequence: CSARATSGANYGYTF. The CDR3 region has the DNA TGCAGTGCTAGAGCAACCTCCGGGGCTAACTATGGCTACACCTTC.

The chain links TRBV27 to TRBJ2-3, with TRBD2 matching 15 bases. CDR1 and CDR2 from the germline V gene are MNHEY and SMNVEV (reference sequence). The CDR3 consists of 17 residues. After removal of 6 bases from V and 0 bases from J, the junction contained 4 bases not matched to a gene. The CDR3: CASSRTSGGGSTDTQYF. As DNA, the CDR3 is TGTGCCAGCAGCCGGACTAGCGGGGGGGGGAGCACAGATACGCAGTATTTT.

This clonotype has more than one count but fewer than ten. The rearrangement joins TRBV12-3 or TRBV12-4 to TRBJ1-5; unclear D gene. V was trimmed by 1 base and J by 0 bases, leaving 13 bases between them. This CDR3 is 17 amino acids long. The CDR3 bases are TGTGCCAGCAGTTTAGATTCGGGATTATATAGCAATCAGCCCCAGCATTTT. Its protein product is CASSLDSGLYSNQPQHF.